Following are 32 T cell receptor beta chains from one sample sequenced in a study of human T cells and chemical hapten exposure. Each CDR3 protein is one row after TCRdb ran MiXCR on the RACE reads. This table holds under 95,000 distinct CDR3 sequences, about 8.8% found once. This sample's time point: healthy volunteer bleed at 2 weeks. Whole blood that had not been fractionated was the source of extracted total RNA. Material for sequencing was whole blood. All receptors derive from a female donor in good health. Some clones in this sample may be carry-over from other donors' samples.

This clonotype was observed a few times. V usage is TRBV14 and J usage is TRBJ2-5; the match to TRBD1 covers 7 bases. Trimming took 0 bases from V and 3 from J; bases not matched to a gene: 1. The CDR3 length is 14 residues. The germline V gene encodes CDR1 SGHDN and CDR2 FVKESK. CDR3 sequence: CASSQDGTEETQYF. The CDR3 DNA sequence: TGTGCCAGCAGCCAAGATGGGACAGAAGAGACCCAGTACTTC.

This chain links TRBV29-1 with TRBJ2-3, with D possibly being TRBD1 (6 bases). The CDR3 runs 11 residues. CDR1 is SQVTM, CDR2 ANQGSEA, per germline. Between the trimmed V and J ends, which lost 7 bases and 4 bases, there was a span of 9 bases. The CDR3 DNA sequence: TGCAGCGCTTCAGGGGCAGATACGCAGTATTTT. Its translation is CSASGADTQYF.

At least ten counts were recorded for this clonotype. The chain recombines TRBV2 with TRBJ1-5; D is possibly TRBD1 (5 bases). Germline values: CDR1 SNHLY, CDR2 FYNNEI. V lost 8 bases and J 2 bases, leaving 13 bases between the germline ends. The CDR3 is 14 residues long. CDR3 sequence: CASHSIQGNQPQHF. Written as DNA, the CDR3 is TGTGCCAGCCACTCAATACAGGGCAATCAGCCCCAGCATTTT.

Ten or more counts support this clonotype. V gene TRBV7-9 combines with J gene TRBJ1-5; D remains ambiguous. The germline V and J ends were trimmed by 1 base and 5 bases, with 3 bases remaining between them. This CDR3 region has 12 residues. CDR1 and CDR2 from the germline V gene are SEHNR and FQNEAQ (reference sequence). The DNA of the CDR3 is TGTGCCAGCAGCTTAGGAGATCAGCCCCAGCATTTT. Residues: CASSLGDQPQHF.

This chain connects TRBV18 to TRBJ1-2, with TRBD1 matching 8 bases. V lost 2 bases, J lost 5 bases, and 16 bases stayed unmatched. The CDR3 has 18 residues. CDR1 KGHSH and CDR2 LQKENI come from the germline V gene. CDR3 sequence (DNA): TGTGCCAGCTCACCAACAAAAATGCCCGGGACAGGACGTTATGGCTACACCTTC. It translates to CASSPTKMPGTGRYGYTF.

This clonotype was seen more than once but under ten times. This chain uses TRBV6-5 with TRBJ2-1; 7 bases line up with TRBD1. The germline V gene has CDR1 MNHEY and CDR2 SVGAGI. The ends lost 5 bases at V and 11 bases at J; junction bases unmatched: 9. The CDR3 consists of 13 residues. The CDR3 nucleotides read TGTGCCAGCAGTCCGAAACAGGGGTCCCAGCAGTTCTTC. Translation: CASSPKQGSQQFF.

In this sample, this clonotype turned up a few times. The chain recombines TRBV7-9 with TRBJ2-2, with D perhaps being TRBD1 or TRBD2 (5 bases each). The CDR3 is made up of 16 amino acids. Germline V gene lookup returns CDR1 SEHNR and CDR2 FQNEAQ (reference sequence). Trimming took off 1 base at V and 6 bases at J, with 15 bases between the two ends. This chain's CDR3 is CASSLDRTLGAGELFF. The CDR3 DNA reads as TGTGCCAGCAGCTTAGACCGGACTTTAGGGGCCGGGGAGCTGTTTTTT.

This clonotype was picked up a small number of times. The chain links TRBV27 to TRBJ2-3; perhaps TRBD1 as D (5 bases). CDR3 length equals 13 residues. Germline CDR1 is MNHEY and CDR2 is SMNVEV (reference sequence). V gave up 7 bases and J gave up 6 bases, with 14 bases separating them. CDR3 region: CASKGALWDTQYF. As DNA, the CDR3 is TGTGCCAGCAAAGGGGCCCTTTGGGATACGCAGTATTTT.

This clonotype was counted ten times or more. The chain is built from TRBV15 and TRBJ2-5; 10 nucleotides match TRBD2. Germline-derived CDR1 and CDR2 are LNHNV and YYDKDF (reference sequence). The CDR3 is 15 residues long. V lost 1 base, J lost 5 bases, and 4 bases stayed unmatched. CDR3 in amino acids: CATSRALAGEETQYF. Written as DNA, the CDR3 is TGTGCCACCAGCAGAGCCCTAGCGGGAGAGGAGACCCAGTACTTC.

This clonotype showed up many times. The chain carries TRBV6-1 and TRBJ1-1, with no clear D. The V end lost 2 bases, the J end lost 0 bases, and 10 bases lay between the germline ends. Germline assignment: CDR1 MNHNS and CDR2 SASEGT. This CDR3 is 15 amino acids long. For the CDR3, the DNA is TGTGCCAGCAGTGAAAGGGTATGGATGAACACTGAAGCTTTCTTT. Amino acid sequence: CASSERVWMNTEAFF.

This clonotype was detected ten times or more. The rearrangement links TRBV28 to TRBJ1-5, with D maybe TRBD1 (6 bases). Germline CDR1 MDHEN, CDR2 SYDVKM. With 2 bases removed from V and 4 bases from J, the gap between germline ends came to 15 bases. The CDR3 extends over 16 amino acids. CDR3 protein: CASSLIAGAGNQPQHF. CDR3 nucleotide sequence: TGTGCCAGCAGTTTAATCGCAGGGGCTGGGAATCAGCCCCAGCATTTT. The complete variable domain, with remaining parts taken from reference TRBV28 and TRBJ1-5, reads DVKVTQSSRYLVKRTGEKVFLECVQDMDHENMFWYRQDPGLGLRLIYFSYDVKMKEKGDIPEGYSVSREKKERFSLILESASTNQTSMYLCASSLIAGAGNQPQHFGDGTRLSIL.

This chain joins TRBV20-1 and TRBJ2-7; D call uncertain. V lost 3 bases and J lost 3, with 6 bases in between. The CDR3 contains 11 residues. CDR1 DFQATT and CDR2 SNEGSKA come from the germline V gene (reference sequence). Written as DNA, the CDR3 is TGCAGTGCTAGCGACGGCTACGAGCAGTACTTC. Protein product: CSASDGYEQYF.

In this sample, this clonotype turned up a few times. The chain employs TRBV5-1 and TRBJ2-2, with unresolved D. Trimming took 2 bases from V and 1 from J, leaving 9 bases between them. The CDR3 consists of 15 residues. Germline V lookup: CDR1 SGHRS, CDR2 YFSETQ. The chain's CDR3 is CASSFSGQNTGELFF. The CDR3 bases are TGCGCCAGCAGCTTTAGTGGGCAGAACACCGGGGAGCTGTTTTTT.

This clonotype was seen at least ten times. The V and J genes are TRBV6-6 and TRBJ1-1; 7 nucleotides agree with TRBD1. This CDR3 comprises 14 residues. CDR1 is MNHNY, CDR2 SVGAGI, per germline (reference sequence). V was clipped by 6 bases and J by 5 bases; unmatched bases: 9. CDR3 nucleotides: TGTGCCAGCAGAATCGGTACAGGGGTTACTGAAGCTTTCTTT. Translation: CASRIGTGVTEAFF.

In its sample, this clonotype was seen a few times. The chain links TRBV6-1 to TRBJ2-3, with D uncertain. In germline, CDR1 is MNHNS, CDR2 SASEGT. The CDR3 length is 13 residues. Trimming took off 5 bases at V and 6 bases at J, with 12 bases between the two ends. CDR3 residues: CASSPVDGDTQYF. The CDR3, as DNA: TGTGCCAGCAGTCCCGTTGACGGGGATACGCAGTATTTT.

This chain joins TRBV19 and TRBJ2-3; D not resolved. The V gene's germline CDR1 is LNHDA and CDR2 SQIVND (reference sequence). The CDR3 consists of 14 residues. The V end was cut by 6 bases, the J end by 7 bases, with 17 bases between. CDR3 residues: CASRGGTTPYTQYF. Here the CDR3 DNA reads TGTGCCAGTAGGGGTGGTACCACGCCCTATACGCAGTATTTT.

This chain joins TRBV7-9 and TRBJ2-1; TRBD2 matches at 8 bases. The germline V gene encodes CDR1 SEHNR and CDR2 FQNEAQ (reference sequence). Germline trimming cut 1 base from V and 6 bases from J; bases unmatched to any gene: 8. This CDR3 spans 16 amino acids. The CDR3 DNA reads TGTGCCAGCAGCTTAGAAGGGACTAGGGGGGCCAATGAGCAGTTCTTC. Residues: CASSLEGTRGANEQFF. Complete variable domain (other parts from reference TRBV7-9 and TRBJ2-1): DTGVSQNPRHKITKRGQNVTFRCDPISEHNRLYWYRQTLGQGPEFLTYFQNEAQLEKSRLLSDRFSAERPKGSFSTLEIQRTEQGDSAMYLCASSLEGTRGANEQFFGPGTRLTVL.

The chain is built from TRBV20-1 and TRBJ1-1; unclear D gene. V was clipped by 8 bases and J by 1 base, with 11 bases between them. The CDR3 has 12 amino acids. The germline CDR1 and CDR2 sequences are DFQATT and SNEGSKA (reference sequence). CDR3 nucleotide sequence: TGCAGTCCCCTAAGGTCGAACACTGAAGCTTTCTTT. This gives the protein CSPLRSNTEAFF.

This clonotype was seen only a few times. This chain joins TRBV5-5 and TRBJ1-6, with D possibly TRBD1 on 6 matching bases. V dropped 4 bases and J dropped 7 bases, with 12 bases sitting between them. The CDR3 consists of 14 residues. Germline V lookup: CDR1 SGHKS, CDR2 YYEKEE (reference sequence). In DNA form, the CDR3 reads TGTGCCAGCAGCCCAGGACAGCGAAATTCACCCCTCCACTTT. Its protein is CASSPGQRNSPLHF. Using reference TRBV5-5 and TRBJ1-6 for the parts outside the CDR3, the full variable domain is DAGVTQSPTHLIKTRGQQVTLRCSPISGHKSVSWYQQVLGQGPQFIFQYYEKEERGRGNFPDRFSARQFPNYSSELNVNALLLGDSALYLCASSPGQRNSPLHFGNGTRLTVT.

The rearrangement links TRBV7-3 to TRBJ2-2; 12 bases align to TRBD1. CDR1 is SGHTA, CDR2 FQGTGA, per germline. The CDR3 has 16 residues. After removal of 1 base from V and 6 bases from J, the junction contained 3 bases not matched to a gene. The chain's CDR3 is CASSLRGTGGPGELFF. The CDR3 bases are TGTGCCAGCAGCTTAAGAGGGACAGGGGGCCCCGGGGAGCTGTTTTTT. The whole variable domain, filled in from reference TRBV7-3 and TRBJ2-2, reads GAGVSQTPSNKVTEKGKYVELRCDPISGHTALYWYRQSLGQGPEFLIYFQGTGAADDSGLPNDRFFAVRPEGSVSTLKIQRTERGDSAVYLCASSLRGTGGPGELFFGEGSRLTVL.

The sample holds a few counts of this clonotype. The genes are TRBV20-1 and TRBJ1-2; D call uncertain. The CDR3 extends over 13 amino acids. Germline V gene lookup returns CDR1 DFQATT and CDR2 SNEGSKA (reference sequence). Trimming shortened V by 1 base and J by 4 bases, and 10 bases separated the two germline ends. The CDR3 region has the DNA TGCAGTGCTAGAGTTTCCAGAGTCTATGGCTACACCTTC. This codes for CSARVSRVYGYTF.

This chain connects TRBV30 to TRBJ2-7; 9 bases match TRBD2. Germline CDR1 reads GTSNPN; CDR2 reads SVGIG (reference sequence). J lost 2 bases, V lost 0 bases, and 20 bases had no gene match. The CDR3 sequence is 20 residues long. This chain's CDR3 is CAWSVRIRGLANPGTYEQYF. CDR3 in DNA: TGTGCCTGGAGTGTACGGATTCGCGGACTAGCGAACCCCGGTACCTACGAGCAGTACTTC.

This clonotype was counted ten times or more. CDR3 in DNA: TGTGCCAGCAGCGTAAGCGGGAGTCCCACCGGGGAGCTGTTTTTT. Translating gives CASSVSGSPTGELFF. V is TRBV9 and J is TRBJ2-2; 8 nucleotides agree with TRBD2. V shed 1 base and J 4 bases; nucleotides not matched to a gene: 3. Germline CDR1 SGDLS, CDR2 YYNGEE. There are 15 residues in the CDR3. Drawing the rest from reference TRBV9 and TRBJ2-2, the complete variable domain is DSGVTQTPKHLITATGQRVTLRCSPRSGDLSVYWYQQSLDQGLQFLIQYYNGEERAKGNILERFSAQQFPDLHSELNLSSLELGDSALYFCASSVSGSPTGELFFGEGSRLTVL.

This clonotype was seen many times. The CDR3 nucleotides are TGTGCCAGCAGTTCCGGGGATACGCAGTATTTT. Its translation is CASSSGDTQYF. J is TRBJ2-3 and V is TRBV12-3 or TRBV12-4; D unresolved. The ends were cut back, 4 bases at V and 6 bases at J, with 5 bases in the middle. CDR3 length: 11 residues.

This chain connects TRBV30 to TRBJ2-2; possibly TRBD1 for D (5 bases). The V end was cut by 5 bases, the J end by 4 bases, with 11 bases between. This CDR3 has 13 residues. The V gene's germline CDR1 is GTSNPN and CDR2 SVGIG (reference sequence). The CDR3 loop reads CAWAGLSTGELFF. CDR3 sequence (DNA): TGTGCCTGGGCAGGGTTATCCACCGGGGAGCTGTTTTTT.

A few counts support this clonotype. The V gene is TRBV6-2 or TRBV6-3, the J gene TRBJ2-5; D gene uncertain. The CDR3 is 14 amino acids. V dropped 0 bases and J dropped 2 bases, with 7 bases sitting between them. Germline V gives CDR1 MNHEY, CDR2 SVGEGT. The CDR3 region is CASSYSAVQETQYF. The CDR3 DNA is TGTGCCAGCAGTTACTCGGCGGTTCAAGAGACCCAGTACTTC.

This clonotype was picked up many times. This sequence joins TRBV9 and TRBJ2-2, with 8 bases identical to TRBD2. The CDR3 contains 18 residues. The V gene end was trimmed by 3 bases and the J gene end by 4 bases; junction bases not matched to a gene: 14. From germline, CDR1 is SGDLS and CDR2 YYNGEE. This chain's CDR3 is CASSGQRGLAGITGELFF. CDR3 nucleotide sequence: TGTGCCAGCAGCGGCCAAAGAGGGCTAGCGGGCATCACCGGGGAGCTGTTTTTT.

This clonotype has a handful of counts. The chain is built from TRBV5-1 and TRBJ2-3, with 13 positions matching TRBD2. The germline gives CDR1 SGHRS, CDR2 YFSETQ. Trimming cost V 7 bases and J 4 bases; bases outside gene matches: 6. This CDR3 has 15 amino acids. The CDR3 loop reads CASGTSGIQSDTQYF. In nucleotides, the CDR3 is TGCGCCAGCGGGACTAGCGGGATTCAATCAGATACGCAGTATTTT.

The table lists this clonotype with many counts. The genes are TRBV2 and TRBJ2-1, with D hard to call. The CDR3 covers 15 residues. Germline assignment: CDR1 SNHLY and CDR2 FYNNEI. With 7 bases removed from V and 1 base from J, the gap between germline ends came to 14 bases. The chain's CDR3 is CASKFAEASYNEQFF. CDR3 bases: TGTGCCAGCAAGTTCGCTGAAGCGTCCTACAATGAGCAGTTCTTC.

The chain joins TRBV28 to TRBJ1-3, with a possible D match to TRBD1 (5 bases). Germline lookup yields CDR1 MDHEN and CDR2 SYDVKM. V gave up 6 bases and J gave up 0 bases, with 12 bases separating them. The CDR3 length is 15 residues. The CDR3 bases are TGTGCCAGCAGAGAGGGGTCGAGCTCTGGAAACACCATATATTTT. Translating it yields CASREGSSSGNTIYF. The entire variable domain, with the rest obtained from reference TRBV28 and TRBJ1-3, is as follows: DVKVTQSSRYLVKRTGEKVFLECVQDMDHENMFWYRQDPGLGLRLIYFSYDVKMKEKGDIPEGYSVSREKKERFSLILESASTNQTSMYLCASREGSSSGNTIYFGEGSWLTVV.

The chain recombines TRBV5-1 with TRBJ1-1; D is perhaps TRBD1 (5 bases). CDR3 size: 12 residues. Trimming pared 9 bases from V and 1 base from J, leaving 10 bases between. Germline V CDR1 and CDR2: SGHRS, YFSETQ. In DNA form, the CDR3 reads TGCGCCACCTCTGGACAGAACACTGAAGCTTTCTTT. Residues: CATSGQNTEAFF.

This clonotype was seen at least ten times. CDR3 in amino acids: CASSPHRGRGGYSNQPQHF. CDR3 DNA: TGTGCCAGCAGTCCACACAGGGGGCGCGGGGGTTATAGCAATCAGCCCCAGCATTTT. This chain connects TRBV12-3 or TRBV12-4 to TRBJ1-5; TRBD1 aligns across 9 bases. The CDR3 contains 19 residues. With 5 bases clipped from V and 0 bases from J, the junction kept 14 bases outside the gene matches.